The 28 T cell receptor beta chains below all came from one sample that was sequenced in a study of T cell clones after liver transplantation. Profiled with immunoSEQ multiplex PCR; TCRdb holds only in-frame clones, not every one. The repertoire has nearly 55,000 clones, around 85% of them found once; the top ten carry over 7%. Sequencing was performed on CD4+ T cells from blood, taken before liver transplant. Receptors originate from a human donor who received a liver transplant.

This rearrangement joins TRBV6-1 to TRBJ2-3, with D possibly called TRBD1 or TRBD2 (5 bases each). With 2 bases removed from V and 5 bases from J, the gap between germline ends came to 23 bases. CDR3 length: 18 residues. CDR1 and CDR2 (germline): MNHNS, SASEGT. CDR3 protein: CASSETYKTAYRGDTQYF. The DNA of the CDR3 is TGTGCCAGCAGTGAAACTTATAAGACAGCTTACCGGGGAGATACGCAGTATTTT.

J is TRBJ2-2 and V is TRBV18, with D perhaps TRBD1 (5 bases). Trimming removed 3 bases from V and 7 bases from J, with 27 bases in between. Germline CDR1 KGHSH, CDR2 LQKENI. The CDR3 has 19 residues. The chain's CDR3 is CASSPFSGIGSTVGGELFF. In DNA form, the CDR3 reads TGTGCCAGCTCACCGTTTTCCGGTATTGGGTCGACAGTCGGCGGGGAGCTGTTTTTT.

The rearrangement joins TRBV10-3 to TRBJ2-4, with no clear D. CDR1 ENHRY and CDR2 SYGVKD come from the germline V gene. The V end lost 10 bases, the J end lost 4 bases, and 8 bases lay between the germline ends. This CDR3 comprises 11 residues. DNA for the CDR3: TGTGCCACCGAACAGAAAAACATTCAGTACTTC. It translates to CATEQKNIQYF.

The rearrangement uses TRBV4-3 and TRBJ2-6; no firm D call. CDR1 and CDR2 from the germline V gene are LGHNA and YSLEER. This CDR3 has 17 amino acids. The V end was cut by 1 base, the J end by 0 bases, with 10 bases between. CDR3 in DNA: TGCGCCAGCAGCCAAGTTGTCGCTACCTCTGGGGCCAACGTCCTGACTTTC. Amino acids: CASSQVVATSGANVLTF.

This clone was counted a single time. V usage is TRBV28 and J usage is TRBJ1-2, with a weak D call TRBD1 (6 bases). Germline CDR1 and CDR2: MDHEN and SYDVKM. Trimming left V 2 bases short and J 6 bases short, with 19 bases between. This CDR3 is built from 16 residues. CDR3 protein: CASSLPRQDRGDGYTF. The CDR3 DNA reads as TGTGCCAGCAGTTTACCCAGACAGGATCGGGGTGATGGCTACACCTTC.

The chain links TRBV11-2 to TRBJ1-4, with TRBD1 identical over 10 bases. From germline, CDR1 is SGHAT and CDR2 FQNNGV. This CDR3 contains 16 residues. The junction had 3 bases not matched to a gene; V was cut back by 5 bases and J by 0 bases. This chain's CDR3 is CASSNDRGPTNEKLFF. The CDR3 coding sequence is TGTGCCAGCAGCAACGACAGGGGGCCAACTAATGAAAAACTGTTTTTT.

The J gene is TRBJ1-3, the V gene TRBV9; D remains unclear. This CDR3 region has 16 residues. V was trimmed by 6 bases and J by 0 bases, leaving 16 bases between them. From germline, CDR1 is SGDLS and CDR2 YYNGEE. In DNA form, the CDR3 reads TGTGCCAGCAAATCCGAGAATACGCACTCTGGAAACACCATATATTTT. This codes for CASKSENTHSGNTIYF.

The chain recombines TRBV4-1 with TRBJ1-2; perhaps TRBD1 as D (5 bases). V was clipped by 0 bases and J by 3 bases, with 11 bases between them. The germline V gene encodes CDR1 MGHRA and CDR2 YSYEKL. The CDR3 length is 15 residues. CDR3 nucleotide sequence: TGCGCCAGCAGCCAAGATAGCACAGGCGACTATGGCTACACCTTC. This sequence encodes CASSQDSTGDYGYTF.

This clone was observed a few times. The chain links TRBV7-3 to TRBJ2-7; D is uncertain. The ends were cut back, 5 bases at V and 7 bases at J, with 15 bases in the middle. There are 13 residues in the CDR3. Per the germline V gene, CDR1 is SGHTA and CDR2 is FQGTGA. CDR3: CASSPSPRREQYF. The CDR3 DNA is TGTGCCAGCAGCCCGTCGCCTAGAAGGGAGCAGTACTTC.

The genes are TRBV7-7 and TRBJ1-1, with D unclear. V was trimmed by 2 bases and J by 2 bases, leaving 6 bases between them. CDR3 length: 13 residues. From germline, CDR1 is SSHAT and CDR2 FNYEAQ (reference sequence). In DNA, the CDR3 is TGTGCCAGCAGCTTAAACCGAAACACTGAAGCTTTCTTT. Translated, it gives CASSLNRNTEAFF.

This rearrangement joins TRBV28 to TRBJ1-2; 7 bases are a match to TRBD1. This CDR3 contains 12 residues. Germline trimming cut 6 bases from V and 7 bases from J; bases unmatched to any gene: 5. Germline assignment: CDR1 MDHEN and CDR2 SYDVKM. The CDR3 loop is CASREGARGYTF. The CDR3 nucleotides read TGTGCCAGCAGAGAGGGGGCTCGTGGCTACACCTTC.

This chain links TRBV19 with TRBJ2-7; the match to TRBD1 covers 10 bases. This CDR3 has 14 amino acids. Germline-derived CDR1 and CDR2 are LNHDA and SQIVND (reference sequence). Unmatched junction bases numbered 5, after V lost 9 bases and J lost 0 bases. The CDR3 nucleotides are TGTGCCAGCCGTGGGGACAGGGGCTCCTACGAGCAGTACTTC. This gives the protein CASRGDRGSYEQYF.

For the CDR3, the DNA is TGCGCCAGCAGCTTGGACGTCCCGGGACAGGGGTTCGGCTACACCTTC. Translation gives CASSLDVPGQGFGYTF. The chain couples TRBV5-1 to TRBJ1-2, with TRBD1 matching over 10 bases. The CDR3 is 16 amino acids. V trimming: 0 bases; J trimming: 8 bases; junction bases outside the gene matches: 10. Germline V gene lookup returns CDR1 SGHRS and CDR2 YFSETQ.

This clone appeared once. V gene TRBV11-2 combines with J gene TRBJ1-5; D uncertain. CDR1 and CDR2 (germline): SGHAT, FQNNGV. With 5 bases removed from V and 3 bases from J, the gap between germline ends came to 5 bases. This CDR3 is 12 amino acids long. As DNA, the CDR3 is TGTGCCAGCAGCCGGGCCAATCAGCCCCAGCATTTT. Translated: CASSRANQPQHF.

This clone occurred once. The V gene is TRBV4-2, the J gene TRBJ2-1, with 10 bases identical to TRBD2. Germline V lookup: CDR1 LGHNA, CDR2 YNFKEQ. With 4 bases clipped from V and 1 base from J, the junction kept 10 bases outside the gene matches. This CDR3 has 18 amino acids. The CDR3 DNA reads as TGTGCCAGCAGCCGGGAGGGGGCTAGCGGGAGTTCCTACAATGAGCAGTTCTTC. Residues: CASSREGASGSSYNEQFF.

This rearrangement joins TRBV7-8 to TRBJ2-7, with a tentative D call TRBD1 (5 bases). V shed 1 base and J shed 2 bases, with 15 bases lying between them. The CDR3 contains 16 residues. Germline CDR1 reads SGHVS; CDR2 reads FQNEAQ. The CDR3, as DNA: TGTGCCAGCAGCTTAGGTCGCCAGAAGGGGCCCTACGAGCAGTACTTC. This codes for CASSLGRQKGPYEQYF.

V gene TRBV27 combines with J gene TRBJ1-4, with no clear D. Trimming cost V 5 bases and J 7 bases, with 14 bases left between them. In germline, CDR1 is MNHEY, CDR2 SMNVEV (reference sequence). This CDR3 has 14 amino acids. Here the CDR3 reads CASSPRPGGEKLFF. The CDR3 DNA reads as TGTGCCAGCAGTCCGAGGCCGGGAGGTGAAAAACTGTTTTTT.

In this sample, this clone turned up a few times. The chain combines TRBV7-9 with TRBJ1-1; TRBD1 matches at 9 bases. The CDR3 runs 12 residues. The V segment lost 5 bases and the J segment 11 bases; nucleotides outside the gene matches: 6. CDR1 is SEHNR and CDR2 is FQNEAQ in the germline V gene (reference sequence). In nucleotides, the CDR3 is TGTGCCAGCAGCCCACAGGGGGCGAGGGCTTTCTTT. This codes for CASSPQGARAFF.

In its sample, this clone was seen once. The rearrangement joins TRBV19 to TRBJ1-5, with TRBD1 matching 7 bases. CDR1 LNHDA and CDR2 SQIVND come from the germline V gene (reference sequence). The CDR3 sequence is 14 residues long. J was trimmed by 0 bases and V by 8 bases; bases with no gene match: 4. CDR3 sequence reads: CASSTGNSNQPQHF. The DNA of the CDR3 is TGTGCCAGTTCGACAGGGAATAGCAATCAGCCCCAGCATTTT.

This rearrangement joins TRBV6-5 to TRBJ2-3; tentative D call: TRBD1 (5 bases). Germline values: CDR1 MNHEY, CDR2 SVGAGI. V lost 4 bases and J 4 bases, leaving 6 bases between the germline ends. This CDR3 has 12 residues. The CDR3 sequence: CASSSRADTQYF. CDR3 in DNA: TGTGCCAGCAGTTCCAGGGCAGATACGCAGTATTTT.

The CDR3 protein is CASTRGGNQPQHF. As DNA, the CDR3 is TGTGCCAGCACCCGGGGAGGCAATCAGCCCCAGCATTTT. This chain uses TRBV28 with TRBJ1-5; the D is unclear. CDR1 and CDR2 from the germline V gene are MDHEN and SYDVKM. V gave up 7 bases and J gave up 2 bases, with 9 bases separating them. The CDR3 totals 13 residues.

The CDR3 nucleotides read TGTGCCAGCAGGAATACAGGGAACTATGGCTACACCTTC. This sequence encodes CASRNTGNYGYTF. V gene TRBV6-1 combines with J gene TRBJ1-2; the D gene is possibly TRBD1 (6 bases). V was trimmed by 6 bases and J by 2 bases, leaving 10 bases between them. CDR3 length: 13 residues. CDR1 and CDR2 from the germline V gene are MNHNS and SASEGT.

V is TRBV2 and J is TRBJ2-1; 14 nucleotides match TRBD2. Trimming removed 6 bases from V and 2 bases from J; junction bases left unmatched: 6. Germline values: CDR1 SNHLY, CDR2 FYNNEI. CDR3 size: 17 residues. CDR3 loop: CASRMGLAGATYNEQFF. The CDR3 DNA reads TGTGCCAGCAGAATGGGACTAGCGGGGGCTACCTACAATGAGCAGTTCTTC.

The rearrangement uses TRBV27 and TRBJ1-2; possible D gene TRBD1, 5 bases. This CDR3 has 17 residues. Germline V CDR1 and CDR2: MNHEY, SMNVEV (reference sequence). Deletions cut 5 bases from V and 6 bases from J, with 25 bases between. CDR3 loop: CASSRAGAGYRSDGYTF. CDR3 bases: TGTGCCAGCAGTCGAGCCGGGGCAGGGTATAGATCGGATGGCTACACCTTC.

This clone was found a few times. The chain employs TRBV6-1 and TRBJ1-6, with D possibly matching TRBD1 (6 bases). Germline lookup yields CDR1 MNHNS and CDR2 SASEGT. This CDR3 has 13 amino acids. V lost 9 bases and J lost 7, with 13 bases in between. CDR3 in DNA: TGTGCCAGTGCCGGGGGCAGGAATTCACCCCTCCACTTT. Its protein product is CASAGGRNSPLHF.

The chain combines TRBV7-9 with TRBJ2-5; 7 bases fit TRBD1. V was clipped by 8 bases and J by 4 bases; unmatched bases: 16. The CDR3 spans 16 residues. In germline, CDR1 is SEHNR, CDR2 FQNEAQ (reference sequence). The CDR3 nucleotides read TGTGCCAGCTCCTCTGCGCGTGAGACAGGGCGAGAGACCCAGTACTTC. It encodes CASSSARETGRETQYF.

This clone was counted only a few times. This chain links TRBV5-1 with TRBJ2-5; 9 bases align to TRBD2. V lost 1 base to trimming and J lost 2 bases; unmatched junction nucleotides: 6. Germline V CDR1 and CDR2: SGHRS, YFSETQ. The CDR3 sequence is 16 residues long. The CDR3, as DNA: TGCGCCAGCAGCTTGTCATATGCGGGGGGGCAAGAGACCCAGTACTTC. Translated: CASSLSYAGGQETQYF.

This clone has more than one count but fewer than ten. The identical CDR3 is also encoded by other nucleotide sequences in the sample. The rearrangement links TRBV5-1 to TRBJ2-7, with TRBD2 matching 8 bases. Germline V lookup: CDR1 SGHRS, CDR2 YFSETQ. This CDR3 is built from 15 residues. Losses at the gene ends were 4 bases for V and 7 bases for J; bases not matched to a gene: 13. In DNA, the CDR3 is TGCGCCAGCAGCATAACTGGGGCGGGGGGTCGAGAGCAGTACTTC. Translated: CASSITGAGGREQYF.